The entry below describes one T cell receptor (beta chain). Patients at the Seattle site were enrolled during active infection and followed longitudinally. These data come from a study of blood T cell repertoires in COVID-19. Study in general: Donors in the United States, Italy and Spain gave samples during acute or convalescent COVID-19. T cells, B-cell-depleted T cells, or PBMCs supplied cDNA or gDNA.

The CDR3 totals 16 residues. Germline V lookup: CDR1 MGHRA, CDR2 YSYEKL. After removal of 3 bases from V and 2 bases from J, the junction contained 4 bases not matched to a gene. Original methodology: Nucleated cell number was recorded as an estimate derived from reference gene primer amplification. Measured with immunoSEQ multiplex PCR; TCRdb has only the in-frame clones, and not every one. The DNA was the basis for D and trimming; V, J and clone size are from that table. The sample carries approximately 56,000 clones, roughly nine tenths recorded once. The sample was peripheral blood. The source of this sequence is a woman in her sixties or seventies with COVID-19, enrolled during active disease. The V gene is TRBV4-1, the J gene TRBJ2-7, with 13 bases matching TRBD2. The CDR3 DNA sequence: TGCGCCAGCAGCCAGGGCGGACTAGCGGGAGCCTACGAGCAGTACTTC. Amino acid sequence: CASSQGGLAGAYEQYF.